This TCR beta chain was sequenced in a study of blood T cell repertoires in COVID-19. Study information: From the United States, Italy and Spain came samples of acute and convalescent COVID-19. PBMCs, B-cell-depleted T cells, or T cells provided the cDNA or gDNA that made up the material.

As handled by the study authors: How many nucleated cells were present was estimated from reference gene primer amplification. Data came from immunoSEQ multiplex PCR; TCRdb stores just in-frame clones and leaves some out. V, J and clone size derive from that table, while D and trimming were established from the DNA sequence. Here the sample spans some 150,000 clones, 84% being singletons. The CDR3 length is 13 residues. The germline V gene has CDR1 SNHLY and CDR2 FYNNEI. The ends were cut back, 4 bases at V and 4 bases at J, with 10 bases in the middle. The TCR sequence derives from a woman in her forties or fifties with acute or convalescent COVID-19. Sequenced material: peripheral blood. This chain joins TRBV2 and TRBJ1-1; no clear D gene. The CDR3 nucleotides are TGTGCCAGCAGTGGAGTCGGGAGCACTGAAGCTTTCTTT. This translates into CASSGVGSTEAFF.